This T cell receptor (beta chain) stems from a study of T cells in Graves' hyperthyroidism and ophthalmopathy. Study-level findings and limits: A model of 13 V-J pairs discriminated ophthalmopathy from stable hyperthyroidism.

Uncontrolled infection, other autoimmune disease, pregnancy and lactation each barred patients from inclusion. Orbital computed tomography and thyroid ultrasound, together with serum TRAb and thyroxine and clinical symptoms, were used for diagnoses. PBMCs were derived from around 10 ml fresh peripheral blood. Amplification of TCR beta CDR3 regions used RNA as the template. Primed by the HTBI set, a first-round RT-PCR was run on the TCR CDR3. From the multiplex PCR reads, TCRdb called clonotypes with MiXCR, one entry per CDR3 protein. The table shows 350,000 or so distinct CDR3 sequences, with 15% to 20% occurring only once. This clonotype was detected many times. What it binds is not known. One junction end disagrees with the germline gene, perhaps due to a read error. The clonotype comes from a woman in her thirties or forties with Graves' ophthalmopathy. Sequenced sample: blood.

The CDR3 protein is CASSSRASSGSYGQYF. The CDR3 DNA follows: TGTGCCAGCAGCTCACGGGCTTCTAGCGGGTCCTACGGGCAGTACTTC. This chain connects TRBV5-5 to TRBJ2-7; 8 bases agree with TRBD2. The CDR3 is made up of 16 amino acids. Germline loops: CDR1 SGHKS, CDR2 YYEKEE (reference sequence).